This section outlines one TCR beta chain sequence together with its context. Its matching antigen is unknown. These data are taken from a study of blood T cells in healthy people across ages. The study, taken as a whole, reports: There was a strong correlation between TCR beta diversity and naive T cell percentage. Older age coincided with a roughly linear decline in TCR beta diversity per million T cells.

The CDR3 covers 13 residues. The germline V gene encodes CDR1 SGHTA and CDR2 FQGNSA. Trimming removed 6 bases at V and 2 bases at J, with 11 bases between. A second PCR, run for about 7 to 11 cycles, used a sample-barcoded 5' primer plus a J-beta primer mix. MiXCR was run by TCRdb on the 5' RACE reads, yielding one entry per CDR3 protein. The repertoire includes 780,000 or so distinct CDR3 sequences, around 25% of them detected once, and under 4.5% sits in the top ten. In addition, the sample was reused for a study of T cells of mothers and their children.

The TCR originated in a boy between 10 and 17 years old in good health. Sequencing used blood. V usage is TRBV7-2 and J usage is TRBJ2-7; the D is unclear. The CDR3 nucleotides are TGTGCCAGCAGTTCAGCCTTCCCCTACGAGCAGTACTTC. It yields the protein CASSSAFPYEQYF.